These 17 T cell receptor beta chains share one sample of origin, sequenced in a study of blood T cell repertoires in COVID-19. Libraries were prepared by immunoSEQ multiplex PCR; TCRdb keeps only in-frame clonotypes and omits some of them. The sample lists roughly 32,000 clones; roughly three quarters were seen once. The sample was peripheral blood. Every receptor here comes from a human donor in a cohort sampled during active COVID-19.

DNA of the CDR3: TGTGCCAGCAGTGGAAGAACAGGGATCGGGGTGACCTACGAGCAGTACTTC. This sequence encodes CASSGRTGIGVTYEQYF. The chain is built from TRBV27 and TRBJ2-7; possibly TRBD1 for D (6 bases). The germline V and J ends were trimmed by 5 bases and 2 bases, with 22 bases remaining between them. In germline, CDR1 is MNHEY, CDR2 SMNVEV (reference sequence). The CDR3 spans 17 residues.

This chain joins TRBV3-1 (or the pseudogene TRBV3-2) and TRBJ2-1, with D tentatively TRBD2 (6 bases). With 4 bases removed from V and 0 bases from J, the gap between germline ends came to 13 bases. Germline V gene lookup returns CDR1 LGHDT and CDR2 YNNKEL (reference sequence). This CDR3 is 16 amino acids long. This CDR3 reads CASSLWDWDSYNEQFF. Here the CDR3 DNA reads TGTGCCAGCAGCCTATGGGACTGGGACTCCTACAATGAGCAGTTCTTC.

This clone was counted once. The chain has TRBV2 and TRBJ1-5, with TRBD1 identical over 7 bases. With V trimmed by 5 bases and J by 5 bases, 6 bases remained unmatched. This CDR3 contains 14 residues. Germline CDR1 reads SNHLY; CDR2 reads FYNNEI. The CDR3 sequence is CASSRGQIDQPQHF. The CDR3 DNA is TGTGCCAGCAGTAGGGGACAGATAGATCAGCCCCAGCATTTT.

This rearrangement joins TRBV24-1 to TRBJ2-3; D is undetermined. Germline assignment: CDR1 KGHDR and CDR2 SFDVKD. This CDR3 has 16 residues. V shed 3 bases and J shed 6 bases, with 18 bases lying between them. The CDR3 is CATSDLPGVGSDTQYF. CDR3 nucleotide sequence: TGTGCCACCAGTGATCTTCCAGGCGTTGGGTCGGATACGCAGTATTTT.

V is TRBV7-2 and J is TRBJ2-3, with D possibly TRBD1 on 6 matching bases. The CDR3 covers 14 residues. Deletions cut 1 base from V and 6 bases from J, with 11 bases between. Germline-derived CDR1 and CDR2 are SGHTA and FQGNSA. The CDR3 loop reads CASSLVGGVDTQYF. CDR3 in DNA: TGTGCCAGCAGCTTAGTAGGGGGTGTCGATACGCAGTATTTT.

The chain's CDR3 is CASSPTSGRAAYEQYF. DNA of the CDR3: TGTGCCAGCAGTCCGACTAGCGGGAGGGCCGCCTACGAGCAGTACTTC. This rearrangement joins TRBV6-2 or TRBV6-3 to TRBJ2-7, with TRBD2 matching over 14 bases. Germline V gene sequence: CDR1 MNHEY, CDR2 SVGEGT. The ends lost 5 bases at V and 2 bases at J; junction bases unmatched: 5. CDR3 size: 16 residues.

The CDR3 region is CASSLVLHGSTGELFF. The DNA of the CDR3 is TGTGCCAGCAGCTTAGTTCTCCACGGGAGCACCGGGGAGCTGTTTTTT. The chain carries TRBV7-2 and TRBJ2-2, with D maybe TRBD2 (6 bases). Looked up from germline, CDR1 is SGHTA and CDR2 is FQGNSA. This CDR3 spans 16 amino acids. Trimming left V 1 base short and J 4 bases short, with 13 bases between.

This rearrangement joins TRBV2 to TRBJ2-3, with TRBD2 identical over 9 bases. The CDR3 spans 17 residues. V was clipped by 6 bases and J by 3 bases; unmatched bases: 13. Germline CDR1 is SNHLY and CDR2 is FYNNEI. Here the CDR3 DNA reads TGTGCCAGCAGCCCATCTTCCGGGACTAGCTTTACAGATACGCAGTATTTT. Translating gives CASSPSSGTSFTDTQYF.

In this sample, this clone turned up a few times. This sequence joins TRBV5-4 and TRBJ1-5; possibly TRBD1 for D (5 bases). Germline V gene sequence: CDR1 SGHNT, CDR2 YYREEE (reference sequence). Between the trimmed V and J ends, which lost 4 bases and 7 bases, there was a span of 12 bases. CDR3 size: 13 residues. The CDR3 nucleotides are TGTGCCAGCAGCGAAGACAGAGGCCAGCCCCAGCATTTT. Its translation is CASSEDRGQPQHF.

This clone showed up just once. The chain carries TRBV6-2 or TRBV6-3 and TRBJ1-5, with a tentative D call TRBD1 (5 bases). The CDR3 totals 15 residues. Trimming left V 5 bases short and J 0 bases short, with 11 bases between. From germline, CDR1 is MNHEY and CDR2 SVGEGT. The CDR3 here is CASSPGQLSNQPQHF. The CDR3 bases are TGTGCCAGCAGTCCAGGACAACTTAGCAATCAGCCCCAGCATTTT.

V and J are TRBV29-1 and TRBJ2-3; 7 bases are shared with TRBD1. Germline V CDR1 and CDR2: SQVTM, ANQGSEA. The CDR3 totals 14 residues. V dropped 4 bases and J dropped 1; count of bases not matched to a gene: 5. CDR3 sequence: CSVGRGTRTDTQYF. Written as DNA, the CDR3 is TGCAGCGTTGGCAGGGGGACCCGCACAGATACGCAGTATTTT.

This rearrangement joins TRBV11-2 to TRBJ2-1, with 11 nucleotides matching TRBD2. J was trimmed by 8 bases and V by 5 bases; bases with no gene match: 14. CDR3 size: 17 residues. Germline V gives CDR1 SGHAT, CDR2 FQNNGV. The CDR3 spells CASSLGTSGLPPHEQFF. CDR3 DNA sequence: TGTGCCAGCAGCCTAGGGACTAGCGGCCTACCCCCCCATGAGCAGTTCTTC.

The count of this clone is one. The junction and the germline gene differ at one end; a read error may be behind it. The chain uses TRBV19 and TRBJ1-2; D is uncertain. The CDR3 is 13 residues long. Germline-derived CDR1 and CDR2 are LNHDA and SQIVND (reference sequence). DNA of the CDR3: TGTGCCAGTAGTTTAGACTGGCGGCGTGGCTACACCTTC. Translated: CASSLDWRRGYTF.

The rearrangement uses TRBV6-5 and TRBJ1-2; possibly TRBD1 for D (6 bases). In germline, CDR1 is MNHEY, CDR2 SVGAGI. There are 14 residues in the CDR3. V lost 6 bases and J lost 6, with 17 bases in between. CDR3 in amino acids: CASRPQDSRNGYTF. DNA for the CDR3: TGTGCCAGCAGGCCGCAGGACAGTAGAAATGGCTACACCTTC.

CDR3 protein: CASSKCTCYEQYF. The CDR3 bases are TGTGCCAGCAGCAAATGTACATGTTACGAGCAGTACTTC. The rearrangement uses TRBV21-1 and TRBJ2-7; TRBD1, as called in the table, went unchecked against the DNA. TRBV21-1 is a listed pseudogene. This CDR3 is built from 13 residues.

The DNA of the CDR3 is TGTGCCAGCACCCCCCAAGGGGCTGGAAACACCATATATTTT. As protein: CASTPQGAGNTIYF. The chain joins TRBV28 to TRBJ1-3, with D perhaps TRBD1 (5 bases). CDR1 and CDR2 (germline): MDHEN, SYDVKM. Trimming stripped 7 bases from V and 2 bases from J, with 12 bases between. CDR3 length: 14 residues. Using reference TRBV28 and TRBJ1-3 for the parts outside the CDR3, the full variable domain is DVKVTQSSRYLVKRTGEKVFLECVQDMDHENMFWYRQDPGLGLRLIYFSYDVKMKEKGDIPEGYSVSREKKERFSLILESASTNQTSMYLCASTPQGAGNTIYFGEGSWLTVV.

The chain has TRBV28 and TRBJ1-5, with 7 nucleotides matching TRBD1. The CDR3 is made up of 15 amino acids. Germline V gene sequence: CDR1 MDHEN, CDR2 SYDVKM. With V trimmed by 5 bases and J by 4 bases, 8 bases remained unmatched. CDR3 sequence: CASSRLGTANQPQHF. CDR3 nucleotides: TGTGCCAGCAGTCGCCTCGGGACAGCGAATCAGCCCCAGCATTTT.